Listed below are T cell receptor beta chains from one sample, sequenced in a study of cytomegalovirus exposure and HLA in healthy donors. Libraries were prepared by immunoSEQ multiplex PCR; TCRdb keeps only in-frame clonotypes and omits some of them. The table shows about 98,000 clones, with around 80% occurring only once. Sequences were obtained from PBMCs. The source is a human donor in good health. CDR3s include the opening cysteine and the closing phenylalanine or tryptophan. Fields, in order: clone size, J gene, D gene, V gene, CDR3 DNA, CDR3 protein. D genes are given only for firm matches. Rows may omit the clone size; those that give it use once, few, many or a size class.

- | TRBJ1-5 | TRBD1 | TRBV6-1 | TGTGCCAGCAGTGGACAGGGGGGCAATCAGCCCCAGCATTTT | CASSGQGGNQPQHF
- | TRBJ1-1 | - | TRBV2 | TGTGCCAGCAGGCGGTGGGGACTCACTGAAGCTTTCTTT | CASRRWGLTEAFF
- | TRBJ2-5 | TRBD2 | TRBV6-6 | TGTGCCAGCAGTTACGGGGGAGGGGAGACCCAGTACTTC | CASSYGGGETQYF
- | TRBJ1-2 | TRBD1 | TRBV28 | TGTGCCAGCAGTACACTAGACAGGGACACTAACTATGGCTACACCTTC | CASSTLDRDTNYGYTF
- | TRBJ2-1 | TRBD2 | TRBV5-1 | TGCGCCAGCAGCTTGCCGGCTAGCGGGAGTGGTAAGTTCTTC | CASSLPASGSGKFF
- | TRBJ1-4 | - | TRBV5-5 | TGTGCCAGCTCCTCGGGAGGGGTGGCTGAAAAACTGTTTTTT | CASSSGGVAEKLFF
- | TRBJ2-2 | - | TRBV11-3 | TGTGCCAGCAGCTTAGGGACTGCGAACACCGGGGAGCTGTTTTTT | CASSLGTANTGELFF
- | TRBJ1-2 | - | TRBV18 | TGTGCCAGCTCACCACCTTTCGGGATGGACTATGGCTACACCTTC | CASSPPFGMDYGYTF
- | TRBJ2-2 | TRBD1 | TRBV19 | TGTGCCAGTAACCCCCACAGGGGTACCGGGGAGCTGTTTTTT | CASNPHRGTGELFF
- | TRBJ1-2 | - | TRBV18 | TGTGCCAGCTCACCCGACAAGACTAACTATGGCTACACCTTC | CASSPDKTNYGYTF
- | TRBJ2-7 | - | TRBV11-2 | TGTGCCAGCTCCGGAGGGGCTAGCGGACAGCCGTTCTCCTACGAGCAGTACTTC | CASSGGASGQPFSYEQYF
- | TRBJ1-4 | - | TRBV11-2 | TGTGCCAGCAGCTTAGAAGGACTCCGGGAAAAACTGTTTTTT | CASSLEGLREKLFF
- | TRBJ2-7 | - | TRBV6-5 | TGTGCCAGCAGCAAAGGGGGGGCGCGACTAGAGCAGTACTTC | CASSKGGARLEQYF
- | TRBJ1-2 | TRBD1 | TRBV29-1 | TGCAGCGCGACAGGACAGGGGGCCCACGGCTACACCTTC | CSATGQGAHGYTF
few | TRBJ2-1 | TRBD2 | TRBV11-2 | TGTGCCAGCAGCCTATCGGGGGGGCAGGGGAGTAACGGTGAGCAGTTCTTC | CASSLSGGQGSNGEQFF
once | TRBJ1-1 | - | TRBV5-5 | TGTGCCAGCAGCCCCACGGTCCCCCGGGCTGAAGCTTTCTTT | CASSPTVPRAEAFF
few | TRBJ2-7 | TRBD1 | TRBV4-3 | TGCGCCAGCAGCCAAGACCCGACAGGGTCCTACGAGCAGTACTTC | CASSQDPTGSYEQYF
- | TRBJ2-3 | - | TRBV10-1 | TGCGCCAGCAGTGTGCGGCGGGGTATAAGCCTAACAGATACGCAGTATTTT | CASSVRRGISLTDTQYF
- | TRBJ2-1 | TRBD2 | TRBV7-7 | TGTGCCAGCAGCTTAGCGGGAGGGATTAATGAGCAGTTCTTC | CASSLAGGINEQFF
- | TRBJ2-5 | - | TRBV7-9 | TGTGCCAGCAGCTTACGAGTTGGGCGGGGCGGGGAGACCCAGTACTTC | CASSLRVGRGGETQYF
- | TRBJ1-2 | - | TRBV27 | TGTGCCAGCAGTTTCGGACAGAGGGTCAACTATGGCTACACCTTC | CASSFGQRVNYGYTF
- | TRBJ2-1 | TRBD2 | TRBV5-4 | TGTGCCAGCAGCTTGGAGGGAGCGGGGAGGTACAATGAGCAGTTCTTC | CASSLEGAGRYNEQFF
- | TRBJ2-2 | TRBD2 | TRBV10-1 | TGCGCCAGCAGCGGGACTAGCGGGAAAGGAACGAACACCGGGGAGCTGTTTTTT | CASSGTSGKGTNTGELFF
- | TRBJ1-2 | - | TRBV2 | TGTGCCAGCAGTGTGGACAACAACTATGGCTACACCTTC | CASSVDNNYGYTF
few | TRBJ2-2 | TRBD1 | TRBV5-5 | TGTGCCAGCAGCTTGCACCGGGACAGGGGATTTGGGGAGCTGTTTTTT | CASSLHRDRGFGELFF
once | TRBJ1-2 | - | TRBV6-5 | TGTGCCAGCAGTAGACACCGATCTAACTATGGCTACACCTTC | CASSRHRSNYGYTF
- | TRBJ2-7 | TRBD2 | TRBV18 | TGTGCCAGCTCACCCTCTTTAGCGGGTAACTCCTACGAGCAGTACTTC | CASSPSLAGNSYEQYF
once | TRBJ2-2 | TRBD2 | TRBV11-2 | TGTGCCAGCAGCTTATTAGCGGGAGGCACCGGGGAGCTGTTTTTT | CASSLLAGGTGELFF
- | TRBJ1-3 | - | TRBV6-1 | TGTGCCAGCAGTGAAGTAATGTCCTCTGGAAACACCATATATTTT | CASSEVMSSGNTIYF
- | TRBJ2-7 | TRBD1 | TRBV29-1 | TGCAGCGTTGGGGACAGGAGCTCCTACGAGCAGTACTTC | CSVGDRSSYEQYF
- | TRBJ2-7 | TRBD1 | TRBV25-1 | TGTGCCAGCAATATAGGGGCCGGGACAGGGGCCTACGAGCAGTACTTC | CASNIGAGTGAYEQYF
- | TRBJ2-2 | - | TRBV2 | TGTGCCAGCAGAGACAGGGAGGCCGGGGAGCTGTTTTTT | CASRDREAGELFF
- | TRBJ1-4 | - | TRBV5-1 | TGCGCCAGCAGCCTAGACGGCACCGATAATGAAAAACTGTTTTTT | CASSLDGTDNEKLFF
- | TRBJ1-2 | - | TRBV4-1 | TGCGCCAGCAGCCAAGGTGTCAGGGGTTATGGCTACACCTTC | CASSQGVRGYGYTF
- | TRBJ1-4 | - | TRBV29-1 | TGCAGCGTTGCGGAAGGGGCCCCAACGTCAACTAATGAAAAACTGTTTTTT | CSVAEGAPTSTNEKLFF
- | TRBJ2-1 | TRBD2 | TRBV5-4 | TGTGCCAGCAGCCCGGGGGGGGGCCGGTGGAATGAGCAGTTCTTC | CASSPGGGRWNEQFF
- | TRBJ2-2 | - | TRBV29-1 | TGCAGCTCTCGTCGGGGGTCGGGGGAGCTGTTTTTT | CSSRRGSGELFF
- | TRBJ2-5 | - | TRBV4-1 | TGCGCCAGCGGCCAGGTTGGGGGGGCGGGGGAGACCCAGTACTTC | CASGQVGGAGETQYF
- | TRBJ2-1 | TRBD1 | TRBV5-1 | TGCGCCAGCAGCTTGGACAGGGGGCCCGGGTTCAATGAGCAGTTCTTC | CASSLDRGPGFNEQFF
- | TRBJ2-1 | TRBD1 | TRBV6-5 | TGTGCCAGCAGTTATCCGGACAGGGTCCATGAGCAGTTCTTC | CASSYPDRVHEQFF
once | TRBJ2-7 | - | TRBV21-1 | TGTGCCAGCAGCAACACACCGGGACAGGTGATTACCTACGAGCAGTACTTC | CASSNTPGQVITYEQYF
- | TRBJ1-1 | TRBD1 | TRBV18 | TGTGCCAGCTCACCAGGGACAGGGGGCCGAGCTTTCTTT | CASSPGTGGRAFF
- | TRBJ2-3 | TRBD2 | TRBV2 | TGTGCCAGCAGCGCTACTTCAGCGGGGGTAGAAGATACGCAGTATTTT | CASSATSAGVEDTQYF
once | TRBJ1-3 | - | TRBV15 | TGTGCCACCAGCAGAGGCCCGCCAGGTGATGGAAACACCATATATTTT | CATSRGPPGDGNTIYF
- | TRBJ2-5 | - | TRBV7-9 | TGTGCCAGCAGCCCGGGTGGCAGCGTACAAGAGACCCAGTACTTC | CASSPGGSVQETQYF
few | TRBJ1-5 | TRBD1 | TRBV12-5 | TGTGCTAGTGGTTTCACAGGGGGCATTGAACAGCCCCAGCATTTT | CASGFTGGIEQPQHF
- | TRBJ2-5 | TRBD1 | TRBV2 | TGTGCCAGCAGTACTCCCGGACAGGGGGTATCTGAGACCCAGTACTTC | CASSTPGQGVSETQYF
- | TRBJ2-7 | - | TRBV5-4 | TGTGCCAGCAGCTTGGAACAGGGCTCCTACGAGCAGTACTTC | CASSLEQGSYEQYF
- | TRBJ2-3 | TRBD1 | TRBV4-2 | TGTGCCAGCAGCCAAGAAAAACAGGGGGGCCTCACATATACGCAGTATTTT | CASSQEKQGGLTYTQYF
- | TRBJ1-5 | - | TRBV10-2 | TGCGCCAGCAGTGACACGGGGGGGGGTCAGCCCCAGCATTTT | CASSDTGGGQPQHF
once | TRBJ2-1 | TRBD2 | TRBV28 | TGTGCCAGCAGTTACGGGGGGGGGACCTACAATGAGCAGTTCTTC | CASSYGGGTYNEQFF
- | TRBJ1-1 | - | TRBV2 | TGTGCCAGCAGTTTAAGACAGACGTACACTGAAGCTTTCTTT | CASSLRQTYTEAFF
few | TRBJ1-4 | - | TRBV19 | TGTGCCAGTAGTATCGGAGAGAAACTGTTTTTT | CASSIGEKLFF
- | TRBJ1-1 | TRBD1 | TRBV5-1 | TGCGCCAGCAGCTTAGAGGCAGGGGGCGCTGGAGCTTTCTTT | CASSLEAGGAGAFF
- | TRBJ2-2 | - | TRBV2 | TGTGCCAGCAGTGTTACAGGGATAAGCACCGGGGAGCTGTTTTTT | CASSVTGISTGELFF
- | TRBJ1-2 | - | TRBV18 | TGTGCCAGCTCACCATGGGCCCCAGGGGCTAACTATGGCTACACCTTC | CASSPWAPGANYGYTF
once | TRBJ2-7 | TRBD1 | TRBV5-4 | TGTGCCAGCAGCTTGGCCGGGACAGGGCCCTACGAGCAGTACTTC | CASSLAGTGPYEQYF
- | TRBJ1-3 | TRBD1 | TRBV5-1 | TGCGCCAGCAGCTTAAAGACAGGGGGCGGCGACACCACATATTTT | CASSLKTGGGDTTYF